This T cell receptor beta chain came from a study of response to subunit inactivated influenza vaccine. This CDR3 spans 17 amino acids. Germline CDR1 is KGHDR and CDR2 is SFDVKD. Trimming took 3 bases from V and 4 from J, leaving 19 bases between them. Each CDR3 protein gets one entry after TCRdb re-called the RT-PCR reads with MiXCR. Of about 570,000 distinct CDR3 sequences in the sample, about 11% were seen once. The clonotype comes from a man aged 50-60 years who received an inactivated influenza vaccine. The specimen was PBMCs from blood, collected on the day of vaccination. The rearrangement links TRBV24-1 to TRBJ2-3; tentative D call: TRBD2 (6 bases). The CDR3 DNA follows: TGTGCCACCAGTGATCCTATAAAGGGGAGGTTCGCAGATACGCAGTATTTT. Protein sequence: CATSDPIKGRFADTQYF.